Following are 4 T cell receptor beta chains from one sample sequenced in a study of T cells generated in artificial thymic organoids. TCRalpha and TCRbeta libraries were amplified separately by semi-nested PCR with TRAC or TRBC reverse primers. From the 5' RACE reads, TCRdb called clonotypes with MiXCR, one entry per CDR3 protein. The table includes roughly 3,400 distinct CDR3 sequences, around a third detected once. What was sequenced was naive CD8+ T cells from blood. Described subset: CD3+TCRalphabeta+CD8SP T cells; for blood, CD45RO-CCR7+ naive CD8+ T cells. The source of these receptors is a human donor who gave cord blood stem cells for thymic organoid culture, a cardiac surgery patient who gave postnatal thymus, or a blood donor (not recorded which).

Comments on this clonotype: A read error may be the cause here, since a much bigger clone is one base away. The V and J genes are TRBV24-1 and TRBJ2-2; D is undetermined. The length of the CDR3 is 14 residues. Germline V gene lookup returns CDR1 KGHDR and CDR2 SFDVKD. Trimming pared 2 bases from V and 4 bases from J, leaving 7 bases between. The DNA for the CDR3 is TGTGCCACCAGTGATTCGATAGGCACCGGGGAGCTGTTTTTT. Its translation is CATSDSIGTGELFF.

Sample share makes this clonotype medium-sized. The V call is TRBV28, the J call TRBJ2-7, with 9 bases that match TRBD1. The germline gives CDR1 MDHEN, CDR2 SYDVKM. J gave up 3 bases and V 2 bases, and 11 bases lay outside the gene matches. The CDR3 has 17 residues. DNA for the CDR3: TGTGCCAGCAGTTTAATATCCGGGACAGGGAGTTTCTACGAGCAGTACTTC. Amino acids: CASSLISGTGSFYEQYF.

This rearrangement joins TRBV7-2 to TRBJ2-6; 8 nucleotides align to TRBD1. The germline gives CDR1 SGHTA, CDR2 FQGNSA. The CDR3 sequence is 18 residues long. The V and J ends lost 3 bases and 0 bases, in that order; junction bases with no gene match: 7. The CDR3 loop is CASSFGQGLSSGANVLTF. CDR3 sequence (DNA): TGTGCCAGCAGCTTTGGACAGGGACTTAGCTCTGGGGCCAACGTCCTGACTTTC.

By sample fraction, this clonotype is medium-sized (0.01 to 0.1%). V usage is TRBV6-1 and J usage is TRBJ2-7; D gene unclear. The germline V gene has CDR1 MNHNS and CDR2 SASEGT. This CDR3 has 12 amino acids. The germline V and J ends were trimmed by 3 bases and 3 bases, with 6 bases remaining between them. The CDR3 bases are TGTGCCAGCAGTGACGGAAGCTACGAGCAGTACTTC. It is translated as CASSDGSYEQYF.